This T cell receptor (beta chain) is from a study of blood T cell repertoires in COVID-19 (dated by TCRdb to between 2020 and 2021). The study in broad terms: The collaborator samples originated in the United States, Italy and Spain and spanned the acute and convalescent phases of COVID-19. The prospective study material was composed of cDNA or gDNA derived from T cells, B-cell-depleted T cells, or PBMCs. The dataset comprised deeply sampled blood TCRbeta repertoires from subjects exposed to, actively infected with, or recovered from COVID-19. The repertoires were made available in a free public database intended to serve as a resource for research on the immune response to SARS-CoV-2. Samples were obtained from the ongoing ImmuneRACE study (first 160 participants) and from over 1,000 subjects provided by 6 global collaborators. A de-identified subject ID, COVID-19 status, age in years and sex were almost always included in the sample metadata. Where HLA class I and class II types were available, the types were taken from metadata supplied by the sample provider, not from assay-based typing.

TCRbeta CDR3 regions were amplified from genomic DNA by means of the immunoSEQ Assay, a bias-controlled multiplex PCR. The paper's processing steps were these. The number of nucleated cells in each sample was estimated by amplification of reference gene primers within the assay. Sequence reads were collapsed and filtered to measure the absolute abundance of every unique TCRbeta CDR3 rearrangement. Productive Simpson clonality was computed per sample as the square root of Simpson's diversity index over productive rearrangements. This immuneACCESS table, as held by TCRdb, lists in-frame sequences with V and J called but not all clones. Of the missing ones, under half trace to an unresolved V gene in checked studies; the others have no known cause. Clone size and the V and J calls come from that table; the DNA yielded D and trimming. The sample table records around 65,000 clones; around three quarters of these occur just once. The ten biggest clones cover approximately 15% of the sample.

The germline V gene specifies SGHAT as CDR1 and FQNNGV as CDR2. Relative to germline, V is 3 bases shorter and J is 4 bases shorter, with 15 bases between their ends. The CDR3 runs 15 amino acids, cysteine and phenylalanine included. The CDR3 DNA has 45 bases and is translated from base 1. Results and caveats for the whole study, not just this receptor: How much clinical and demographic metadata was included differed by source and by participant, and the metadata was provided uncurated.

This clone came up a few times. The specificity of this receptor is unknown. Nothing much larger sits one base from this clone, and base qualities are not available. The collaborating institutions used their own protocols to collect whole blood in K2EDTA tubes. For TCRbeta analysis, collaborators shipped samples as frozen whole blood, isolated PBMCs, or DNA extracted from either of those sample types. The origin of this receptor is a man aged 60 to 75 with acute or convalescent COVID-19. Sequencing was carried out using peripheral blood. The chain joins TRBV11-2 to TRBJ1-2; the D gene is perhaps TRBD1, from 5 matching bases. The CDR3 region: CASSFRRGAGYGYTF. In nucleotide form, the sequence is TGTGCCAGCAGCTTCAGGAGGGGCGCTGGCTATGGCTACACCTTC.